What follows are 16 T cell receptor beta chains derived from one specimen sequenced in a study of T cells in Graves' hyperthyroidism and ophthalmopathy. TCR beta CDR3 regions were amplified from RNA. A set of HTBI primers served as the primers for a first-round RT-PCR of the TCR CDR3. In TCRdb, the multiplex PCR reads were re-called with MiXCR into one record per CDR3 protein. Of fewer than 850,000 distinct CDR3 sequences detected, 17% appear once; the ten largest clones hold roughly a sixth. The sample taken for sequencing was blood. Receptors were obtained from a man aged 50 or older with Graves' hyperthyroidism.

The chain links TRBV20-1 to TRBJ2-1, with 9 bases matching TRBD2. From germline, CDR1 is DFQATT and CDR2 SNEGSKA (reference sequence). J gave up 7 bases and V 5 bases, and 9 bases lay outside the gene matches. CDR3 length: 14 amino acids. CDR3 nucleotide sequence: TGCAGTGCTGTTGATAGCGGGAGTGCAAATGAGCAGTTCTTC. Protein sequence: CSAVDSGSANEQFF.

The V gene is TRBV19, the J gene TRBJ2-6; 7 nucleotides agree with TRBD1. Germline V gives CDR1 LNHDA, CDR2 SQIVND (reference sequence). V lost 5 bases, J lost 0 bases, and 13 bases stayed unmatched. The CDR3 loop spans 19 amino acids. Written as DNA, the CDR3 is TGTGCCAGTAGTCTCCGCCGCGGACAGGTTTTCTCTGGGGCCAACGTCCTGACTTTC. Translating gives CASSLRRGQVFSGANVLTF.

This clonotype came up many times. The chain joins TRBV7-2 to TRBJ2-7; 8 bases map to TRBD1. The CDR3 runs to 13 residues. J lost 7 bases, V lost 3 bases, and 5 bases had no gene match. The germline CDR1 and CDR2 sequences are SGHTA and FQGNSA. The DNA of the CDR3 is TGTGCCAGCAGCTTGCAGGGGGCGCAGGAGCAGTACTTC. Its protein product is CASSLQGAQEQYF. Supplemented by reference TRBV7-2 and TRBJ2-7, the full variable domain reads GAGVSQSPSNKVTEKGKDVELRCDPISGHTALYWYRQSLGQGLEFLIYFQGNSAPDKSGLPSDRFSAERTGGSVSTLTIQRTQQEDSAVYLCASSLQGAQEQYFGPGTRLTVT.

The chain recombines TRBV6-2 or TRBV6-3 with TRBJ1-6; no firm D call. Trimming took 10 bases from V and 10 from J, leaving 14 bases between them. CDR3 length equals 12 residues. CDR1 and CDR2 (germline): MNHEY, SVGEGT. CDR3 loop: CATAGLKSPLHF. The CDR3 bases are TGTGCCACCGCGGGCCTGAAGTCACCCCTCCACTTT.

This clonotype showed up many times. The chain couples TRBV7-2 to TRBJ2-3, with a tentative D call TRBD2 (6 bases). The CDR3 runs to 16 residues. The germline V and J ends were trimmed by 5 bases and 2 bases, with 17 bases remaining between them. Germline V gene sequence: CDR1 SGHTA, CDR2 FQGNSA. The CDR3 DNA follows: TGTGCCAGCAGCAGCCCCCGCGGGACGTACACAGATACGCAGTATTTT. This translates into CASSSPRGTYTDTQYF.

This clonotype was counted ten times or more. J is TRBJ1-1 and V is TRBV2; D is undetermined. This CDR3 has 10 residues. Trimming pared 7 bases from V and 5 bases from J, leaving 5 bases between. The V gene's germline CDR1 is SNHLY and CDR2 FYNNEI. The CDR3 bases are TGTGCCAGCACTCGGACTGAAGCTTTCTTT. Residues: CASTRTEAFF.

CDR3 sequence (DNA): TGTGCCAGCAATCTACAGGGTCGGGGCAATCAGCCCCAGCATTTT. Translated, it gives CASNLQGRGNQPQHF. V usage is TRBV2 and J usage is TRBJ1-5; a possible D gene is TRBD1 (6 bases). Trimming shortened V by 7 bases and J by 2 bases, and 15 bases separated the two germline ends. The CDR3 has 15 residues. Germline CDR1 SNHLY, CDR2 FYNNEI.

This clonotype was seen repeatedly, ten times or more. The chain joins TRBV2 to TRBJ2-7; D uncertain. The CDR3 spans 12 residues. The V gene lost 4 bases and the J gene lost 5 bases, with 9 bases spanning the gap. Looked up from germline, CDR1 is SNHLY and CDR2 is FYNNEI. The CDR3 nucleotides are TGTGCCAGCAGTGCGATCGCCCACGAGCAGTACTTC. This sequence encodes CASSAIAHEQYF.

The chain joins TRBV11-2 to TRBJ2-1; D is perhaps TRBD1 (5 bases). In germline, CDR1 is SGHAT, CDR2 FQNNGV. V was pared by 0 bases and J by 4 bases, with 10 bases between. The length of the CDR3 is 15 residues. CDR3 sequence (DNA): TGTGCCAGCAGCTTAGATATACAGGCTTACAATGAGCAGTTCTTC. This codes for CASSLDIQAYNEQFF.

This clonotype was observed many times. The genes are TRBV7-3 and TRBJ2-1; D unclear. The CDR3 length is 14 residues. The V and J ends lost 5 bases and 1 base respectively, with 9 bases between them. Germline CDR1 is SGHTA and CDR2 is FQGTGA. As DNA, the CDR3 is TGTGCCAGCAGCCCTGCTGGTTCCTACAATGAGCAGTTCTTC. Translation: CASSPAGSYNEQFF.

This chain uses TRBV27 with TRBJ2-1; 14 positions agree with TRBD2. Germline loops: CDR1 MNHEY, CDR2 SMNVEV (reference sequence). V lost 5 bases to trimming and J lost 7 bases; unmatched junction nucleotides: 7. The CDR3 covers 16 residues. The CDR3 DNA follows: TGTGCCAGCAGTACTGGGACTAGCGGGAGCTTGAATGAGCAGTTCTTC. This sequence encodes CASSTGTSGSLNEQFF.

This sequence joins TRBV2 and TRBJ1-1; no definite D call. V dropped 7 bases and J dropped 5 bases, with 20 bases sitting between them. There are 15 residues in the CDR3. Germline V gene data show CDR1 as SNHLY and CDR2 as FYNNEI. The CDR3 protein is CASKFGSQDGTEAFF. For the CDR3, the DNA is TGTGCCAGCAAATTCGGGAGTCAGGATGGAACTGAAGCTTTCTTT.

This clonotype was recorded many times. V usage is TRBV11-2 and J usage is TRBJ1-2, with TRBD1 as a possible D gene (6 bases). This CDR3 has 14 amino acids. The V and J ends lost 5 bases and 2 bases respectively, with 12 bases between them. The V gene's germline CDR1 is SGHAT and CDR2 FQNNGV. The CDR3 here is CASSQDSQNYGYTF. The CDR3 nucleotides read TGTGCCAGCAGCCAGGACAGCCAAAACTATGGCTACACCTTC.

The sample holds a few counts of this clonotype. The chain couples TRBV29-1 to TRBJ2-3; TRBD2 aligns across 10 bases. J lost 5 bases, V lost 4 bases, and 12 bases had no gene match. The CDR3 sequence is 16 residues long. Germline-derived CDR1 and CDR2 are SQVTM and ANQGSEA. The CDR3 coding sequence is TGCAGCGTTGTTTCGGTCCTAGCGGGAGTCGTAGATACGCAGTATTTT. Encoded protein: CSVVSVLAGVVDTQYF.

V gene TRBV5-1 combines with J gene TRBJ2-7; a possible D gene is TRBD1 (6 bases). V was shortened by 1 base and J by 4 bases, with 15 bases between the two germline ends. The CDR3 is 15 residues long. From germline, CDR1 is SGHRS and CDR2 YFSETQ. Here the CDR3 DNA reads TGCGCCAGCAGCTTGACGACCTCCGGGACATACGAGCAGTACTTC. Translating it yields CASSLTTSGTYEQYF.

This clonotype was counted many times. V and J are TRBV3-1 and TRBJ2-5; D ambiguous. Germline values: CDR1 LGHDT, CDR2 YNNKEL (reference sequence). V was shortened by 1 base and J by 3 bases, with 6 bases between the two germline ends. The CDR3 contains 13 residues. Here the CDR3 DNA reads TGTGCCAGCAGCCAAGCGAGGAAAGAGACCCAGTACTTC. It yields the protein CASSQARKETQYF.